The 16 T cell receptor beta chains presented below share a single source sample, sequenced in a study of siplizumab effects on memory and regulatory T cells. The method was immunoSEQ multiplex PCR; TCRdb's version includes in-frame clones alone and lacks a portion of them. Altogether about 70,000 clones are present, around nine tenths being singletons, with the ten largest covering about 1.5%. The sample consisted of Tregs sorted from blood. The origin of the receptors is a human donor in good health.

J is TRBJ1-4 and V is TRBV15; no clear D gene. The CDR3 consists of 15 residues. The ends were cut back, 0 bases at V and 3 bases at J, with 8 bases in the middle. Germline CDR1 reads LNHNV; CDR2 reads YYDKDF (reference sequence). CDR3 sequence: CATSRDGASNEKLFF. CDR3 DNA sequence: TGTGCCACCAGCAGAGATGGAGCCTCTAATGAAAAACTGTTTTTT.

CDR3 bases: TGTGCCAGCTCCCCAAAAAAGGGACAGGGGTCCCCCTACGAGCAGTACTTC. This codes for CASSPKKGQGSPYEQYF. The chain is built from TRBV18 and TRBJ2-7; 10 bases fit TRBD1. Germline V lookup: CDR1 KGHSH, CDR2 LQKENI. This CDR3 is built from 17 residues. Unmatched junction bases numbered 13, after V lost 6 bases and J lost 2 bases.

The V call is TRBV30, the J call TRBJ1-3; D is perhaps TRBD1 (6 bases). Germline V CDR1 and CDR2: GTSNPN, SVGIG (reference sequence). V was pared by 3 bases and J by 0 bases, with 12 bases between. This CDR3 has 15 residues. The CDR3 nucleotides are TGTGCCTGGAGCCGAAGGACAGTCTCTGGAAACACCATATATTTT. Translation gives CAWSRRTVSGNTIYF.

CDR3 residues: CASTKTSRVYNEQFF. The CDR3 DNA follows: TGTGCCAGCACAAAAACGAGTAGAGTCTACAATGAGCAGTTCTTC. The chain links TRBV7-9 to TRBJ2-1; D gene unclear. V was clipped by 7 bases and J by 3 bases, with 16 bases between them. Per the germline V gene, CDR1 is SEHNR and CDR2 is FQNEAQ (reference sequence). This CDR3 has 15 amino acids.

The chain couples TRBV29-1 to TRBJ2-7, with 12 bases lining up with TRBD1. Germline V lookup: CDR1 SQVTM, CDR2 ANQGSEA. The J segment lost 7 bases and the V segment lost 6 bases, leaving 10 bases of the junction unmatched. This CDR3 has 14 amino acids. The CDR3 loop is CSVRARDRGREQYF. The DNA for the CDR3 is TGCAGCGTGAGGGCCCGGGACAGGGGGCGGGAGCAGTACTTC.

By share, this clone counts as medium-sized (0.01 to 0.1%). This chain links TRBV14 with TRBJ1-5; D remains unclear. V lost 1 base to trimming and J lost 3 bases, with 7 bases between them. The germline gives CDR1 SGHDN, CDR2 FVKESK. This CDR3 contains 14 residues. This CDR3 is CASSQVSPNQPQHF. As DNA, the CDR3 is TGTGCCAGCAGCCAAGTTTCTCCCAATCAGCCCCAGCATTTT.

The chain has TRBV6-5 and TRBJ1-1; possibly TRBD1 for D (6 bases). Germline-derived CDR1 and CDR2 are MNHEY and SVGAGI. The V end was cut by 7 bases, the J end by 10 bases, with 13 bases between. The CDR3 is 11 residues long. CDR3 in amino acids: CASIQQGSAFF. The CDR3 nucleotides read TGTGCCAGCATCCAACAGGGTTCAGCTTTCTTT.

V and J are TRBV28 and TRBJ1-6, with a possible D match to TRBD1 (6 bases). V was shortened by 2 bases and J by 14 bases, with 13 bases between the two germline ends. Germline V gives CDR1 MDHEN, CDR2 SYDVKM. The CDR3 runs to 13 residues. This CDR3 is CASSLTGRATLHF. CDR3 bases: TGTGCCAGCAGTTTAACAGGGCGCGCCACCCTCCACTTT.

CDR3 DNA: TGTGCCAGCAGTTTTATGGGACAGGGACTAGATGAAAAACTGTTTTTT. Protein: CASSFMGQGLDEKLFF. The rearrangement links TRBV28 to TRBJ1-4; the match to TRBD1 covers 9 bases. Germline-derived CDR1 and CDR2 are MDHEN and SYDVKM. V was clipped by 3 bases and J by 6 bases; unmatched bases: 8. CDR3 length: 16 residues.

The CDR3 DNA sequence: TGTGCCAGCAGCGTTGGCGGCTTAACCTACGAGCAGTACTTC. This translates into CASSVGGLTYEQYF. The rearrangement uses TRBV9 and TRBJ2-7, with unresolved D. The germline V and J ends were trimmed by 2 bases and 2 bases, with 11 bases remaining between them. CDR3 length: 14 residues. Germline assignment: CDR1 SGDLS and CDR2 YYNGEE. Filled out from reference TRBV9 and TRBJ2-7, the complete variable domain reads DSGVTQTPKHLITATGQRVTLRCSPRSGDLSVYWYQQSLDQGLQFLIQYYNGEERAKGNILERFSAQQFPDLHSELNLSSLELGDSALYFCASSVGGLTYEQYFGPGTRLTVT.

The chain is built from TRBV5-1 and TRBJ2-7; 8 bases are a match to TRBD2. V lost 0 bases and J lost 6; bases outside the gene matches: 5. Germline CDR1 reads SGHRS; CDR2 reads YFSETQ. The CDR3 is 14 amino acids. The chain's CDR3 is CASSLDTSGSEQYF. For the CDR3, the DNA is TGCGCCAGCAGCTTGGACACTAGCGGAAGCGAGCAGTACTTC. Full variable domain (remainder filled in from reference TRBV5-1 and TRBJ2-7): KAGVTQTPRYLIKTRGQQVTLSCSPISGHRSVSWYQQTPGQGLQFLFEYFSETQRNKGNFPGRFSGRQFSNSRSEMNVSTLELGDSALYLCASSLDTSGSEQYFGPGTRLTVT.

The rearrangement joins TRBV28 to TRBJ1-4; D may be TRBD1 (6 bases). With 4 bases removed from V and 15 bases from J, the gap between germline ends came to 21 bases. The CDR3 extends over 14 amino acids. The germline CDR1 and CDR2 sequences are MDHEN and SYDVKM. CDR3 bases: TGTGCCAGCAGTTCAGTGGTTGCCCGGGACAAAGTGTTTTTT. Translated, it gives CASSSVVARDKVFF.

This chain links TRBV6-1 with TRBJ2-7, with D perhaps given as TRBD1 or TRBD2 (5 bases each). Between the trimmed V and J ends, which lost 2 bases and 6 bases, there was a span of 11 bases. The CDR3 is made up of 13 amino acids. CDR1 and CDR2 from the germline V gene are MNHNS and SASEGT. The CDR3 sequence is CASSEREGSEQYF. The DNA of the CDR3 is TGTGCCAGCAGTGAACGCGAGGGGAGCGAGCAGTACTTC.

The chain has TRBV7-6 and TRBJ2-2; 10 bases align to TRBD1. The CDR3 is made up of 16 amino acids. Germline V CDR1 and CDR2: SGHVS, FNYEAQ. The V gene end was trimmed by 1 base and the J gene end by 2 bases; junction bases not matched to a gene: 1. The CDR3 spells CASSLGQGANTGELFF. The CDR3, as DNA: TGTGCCAGCAGCTTAGGACAGGGGGCCAACACCGGGGAGCTGTTTTTT.

This chain connects TRBV5-1 to TRBJ2-7; D call uncertain. Germline V lookup: CDR1 SGHRS, CDR2 YFSETQ. The length of the CDR3 is 13 residues. Trimming took off 0 bases at V and 4 bases at J, with 8 bases between the two ends. The CDR3: CASSLAGQYEQYF. The CDR3 DNA sequence: TGCGCCAGCAGCTTGGCTGGCCAGTACGAGCAGTACTTC.

The chain has TRBV30 and TRBJ1-3; 7 positions agree with TRBD1. The CDR3 spans 15 residues. Germline V gene sequence: CDR1 GTSNPN, CDR2 SVGIG (reference sequence). V was pared by 7 bases and J by 3 bases, with 12 bases of the junction left unmatched. The CDR3, as DNA: TGTGCCTTTAGGGGGCAGGTACGCTTTGGAAACACCATATATTTT. Its protein product is CAFRGQVRFGNTIYF.